The rows below give T cell receptor beta chains drawn from one sample of a study of T cells in Graves' hyperthyroidism and ophthalmopathy. Each CDR3 protein gets one entry after TCRdb re-called the multiplex PCR reads with MiXCR. The data show some 500,000 distinct CDR3 sequences, roughly 15% seen once. The sample was blood. Receptors were obtained from a woman aged 25 to 39 with Graves' ophthalmopathy. The CDR3 runs from the conserved cysteine through the conserved F or W. The order of the fields is V gene, D gene, clone size, J gene, CDR3 DNA, CDR3 protein. D genes are given only for firm matches. Size tells how often a clone was seen (once, few, many) or the class of an expanded clone, and some rows leave it out.

V gene: TRBV4-3
D gene: TRBD2
clone size: few
J gene: TRBJ2-1
CDR3 DNA: TGCGCCAGCAGCCAAGGGGGCGGGAGTACGTGGGAGCAGTTCTTC
CDR3 protein: CASSQGGGSTWEQFF

V gene: TRBV7-6
D gene: .
clone size: many
J gene: TRBJ2-7
CDR3 DNA: TGTGCCAGCAGCGCAGACAGGTACTACGAGCAGTACTTC
CDR3 protein: CASSADRYYEQYF

V gene: TRBV20-1
D gene: .
clone size: few
J gene: TRBJ2-4
CDR3 DNA: TGCAGTGCTAGAGATCGCCAACTAAACATTCAGTACTTC
CDR3 protein: CSARDRQLNIQYF

V gene: TRBV11-2
D gene: .
clone size: .
J gene: TRBJ2-1
CDR3 DNA: TGTGCCAGCAGCTCGGGACTTGTGGAGCAGTTCTTC
CDR3 protein: CASSSGLVEQFF

V gene: TRBV2
D gene: .
clone size: many
J gene: TRBJ2-1
CDR3 DNA: TGTGCCAGCACCCTGAGGGCTTTGAGCTCCTACAATGAGCAGTTCTTC
CDR3 protein: CASTLRALSSYNEQFF

V gene: TRBV30
D gene: TRBD1
clone size: many
J gene: TRBJ1-1
CDR3 DNA: TGTGCCTGGAGGGCACAGGGGGCCACTGAAGCTTTCTTT
CDR3 protein: CAWRAQGATEAFF

V gene: TRBV20-1
D gene: .
clone size: .
J gene: TRBJ2-2
CDR3 DNA: TGCAGTGCTATATGGGTGAGCGGGGAGCTGTTTTTT
CDR3 protein: CSAIWVSGELFF

V gene: TRBV5-6
D gene: .
clone size: few
J gene: TRBJ1-1
CDR3 DNA: TGTGCCAGCAGTGCCACAGGGAGTCCGATGAACACTGAAGCTTTCTTT
CDR3 protein: CASSATGSPMNTEAFF

V gene: TRBV27
D gene: TRBD1
clone size: many
J gene: TRBJ2-1
CDR3 DNA: TGTGCCAGCAGTTCCCACAGGGGCGAGTTTGGGAATGAGCAGTTCTTC
CDR3 protein: CASSSHRGEFGNEQFF

V gene: TRBV3-1
D gene: .
clone size: many
J gene: TRBJ2-7
CDR3 DNA: TGTGCCAGCAGCCCCGCCTCTGGAGGAGCCTACGAGCAGTACTTC
CDR3 protein: CASSPASGGAYEQYF

V gene: TRBV28
D gene: .
clone size: .
J gene: TRBJ2-3
CDR3 DNA: TGTGCCACAAAGACAGGTCGAACGGGCACAGATACGCAGTATTTT
CDR3 protein: CATKTGRTGTDTQYF

V gene: TRBV27
D gene: .
clone size: .
J gene: TRBJ2-6
CDR3 DNA: TGTGCCAGCAGTGACGACTCTGGGGCCAACGTCCTGACTTTC
CDR3 protein: CASSDDSGANVLTF

V gene: TRBV28
D gene: .
clone size: .
J gene: TRBJ2-6
CDR3 DNA: TGTGCCAGCAGTTTATACGATAGGATCTCTGGGGCCAACGTCCTGACTTTC
CDR3 protein: CASSLYDRISGANVLTF

V gene: TRBV20-1
D gene: .
clone size: many
J gene: TRBJ2-3
CDR3 DNA: TGCAGTGCTAGAGATGCCCGATTCACAGATACGCAGTATTTT
CDR3 protein: CSARDARFTDTQYF

V gene: TRBV7-3
D gene: .
clone size: few
J gene: TRBJ1-3
CDR3 DNA: TGTGCCAGCAGCTTAAACGGTCCCGGACCTGGAAACACCATATATTTT
CDR3 protein: CASSLNGPGPGNTIYF

V gene: TRBV5-1
D gene: .
clone size: few
J gene: TRBJ2-3
CDR3 DNA: TGCGCCAGCAGCTTGGGTCTCAGGGGTTTAAGCACAGATACGCAGTATTTT
CDR3 protein: CASSLGLRGLSTDTQYF

V gene: TRBV9
D gene: TRBD1
clone size: .
J gene: TRBJ2-3
CDR3 DNA: TGTGCCAGCAGCGTAGACGGGACAGACCTCACAGATACGCAGTATTTT
CDR3 protein: CASSVDGTDLTDTQYF

V gene: TRBV7-9
D gene: .
clone size: .
J gene: TRBJ2-7
CDR3 DNA: TGTGCCAGCAGCTTAGCGTCCGGGCAGCTTTCCTACGAGCAGTACTTC
CDR3 protein: CASSLASGQLSYEQYF

V gene: TRBV12-3/TRBV12-4
D gene: TRBD1
clone size: few
J gene: TRBJ1-2
CDR3 DNA: TGTGCCAGCAGTTCCCCCCGGGACAGGACGACTTATGGCTACACCTTC
CDR3 protein: CASSSPRDRTTYGYTF

V gene: TRBV30
D gene: TRBD1
clone size: .
J gene: TRBJ1-4
CDR3 DNA: TGTGCCTGGAGTGTATGGACAGGGTCCAATGAAAAACTGTTTTTT
CDR3 protein: CAWSVWTGSNEKLFF

V gene: TRBV6-5
D gene: .
clone size: many
J gene: TRBJ2-1
CDR3 DNA: TGTGCCAGCAGTTACTCCACAGTTTACAATGAGCAGTTCTTC
CDR3 protein: CASSYSTVYNEQFF

V gene: TRBV7-9
D gene: .
clone size: .
J gene: TRBJ2-7
CDR3 DNA: TGTGGCAGCAGCTTAGGGTTCGAGCAGTACTTC
CDR3 protein: CGSSLGFEQYF

V gene: TRBV7-9
D gene: .
clone size: many
J gene: TRBJ2-6
CDR3 DNA: TGTGCCAGCAGCTTATGGGGGGCGCGCCCTGGGGCCAACGTCCTGACTTTC
CDR3 protein: CASSLWGARPGANVLTF

V gene: TRBV6-1
D gene: .
clone size: few
J gene: TRBJ2-3
CDR3 DNA: TGTGCCAGCTACTTCCAGGGAGGTCCCACAGATACGCAGTATTTT
CDR3 protein: CASYFQGGPTDTQYF

V gene: TRBV20-1
D gene: .
clone size: few
J gene: TRBJ2-1
CDR3 DNA: TGCAGTGGCGCGGGCGGAATCAGCTCCTACAATGAGCAGTTCTTC
CDR3 protein: CSGAGGISSYNEQFF

V gene: TRBV6-2/TRBV6-3
D gene: .
clone size: .
J gene: TRBJ2-7
CDR3 DNA: TGTGCCAGCAAGGCAGGACTTATATACGAGCAGTACTTC
CDR3 protein: CASKAGLIYEQYF

V gene: TRBV6-1
D gene: .
clone size: .
J gene: TRBJ2-1
CDR3 DNA: TGTGCCAGCAGTCCGATTAGTAGCTCCTACAATGAGCAGTTCTTC
CDR3 protein: CASSPISSSYNEQFF

V gene: TRBV20-1
D gene: TRBD2
clone size: many
J gene: TRBJ2-1
CDR3 DNA: TGCAGTGCTAGGGCTAGCGGAAGCTCCTACAATGAGCAGTTCTTC
CDR3 protein: CSARASGSSYNEQFF

V gene: TRBV19
D gene: TRBD2
clone size: few
J gene: TRBJ2-1
CDR3 DNA: TGTGCCAGTAGGATGTGGGTAAGCGCGGGAGGCCACAATGAGCAGTTCTTC
CDR3 protein: CASRMWVSAGGHNEQFF

V gene: TRBV13
D gene: .
clone size: many
J gene: TRBJ2-1
CDR3 DNA: TGTGCCAGCAAGAGAGCAGGCGGTCCCCATGAGCAGTTCTTC
CDR3 protein: CASKRAGGPHEQFF

V gene: TRBV6-1
D gene: .
clone size: few
J gene: TRBJ2-1
CDR3 DNA: TGTGCCACCATGTGGGCTAGCCGCTCCGATGAGCAGTTCTTC
CDR3 protein: CATMWASRSDEQFF

V gene: TRBV11-2
D gene: TRBD2
clone size: many
J gene: TRBJ2-5
CDR3 DNA: TGTGCCAGCAGCCCCCCAGGGACGGGAGGGCTCGTTGAGACCCAGTACTTC
CDR3 protein: CASSPPGTGGLVETQYF

V gene: TRBV20-1
D gene: TRBD2
clone size: .
J gene: TRBJ2-3
CDR3 DNA: TGCAGTGCGCCCCCTAGCGGGAGGGGAGATACGCAGTATTTT
CDR3 protein: CSAPPSGRGDTQYF

V gene: TRBV4-3
D gene: .
clone size: few
J gene: TRBJ2-3
CDR3 DNA: TGCGCCAGCGCTTTCAGGGATGCAGATACGCAGTATTTT
CDR3 protein: CASAFRDADTQYF

V gene: TRBV7-8
D gene: TRBD2
clone size: once
J gene: TRBJ2-2
CDR3 DNA: TGTGCCAGCAGCTTAGCCCCAGCGGGAGTAGGGAACATCGGGGAGCTGTTTTTT
CDR3 protein: CASSLAPAGVGNIGELFF

V gene: TRBV7-6
D gene: TRBD1
clone size: .
J gene: TRBJ1-1
CDR3 DNA: TGTGCCAGCAGCTTAGTGGGGACAGGGGTGGGGATGGTGAACACTGAAGCTTTCTTT
CDR3 protein: CASSLVGTGVGMVNTEAFF

V gene: TRBV4-1
D gene: TRBD2
clone size: few
J gene: TRBJ2-1
CDR3 DNA: TGCGCCAGCAGCCAAGGGTCGCATAGCGGGGTGAATGAGCAGTTCTTC
CDR3 protein: CASSQGSHSGVNEQFF

V gene: TRBV20-1
D gene: TRBD1
clone size: many
J gene: TRBJ2-1
CDR3 DNA: TGCAGTGCTCGGGACAGGGGATATGAGCAGTTCTTC
CDR3 protein: CSARDRGYEQFF

V gene: TRBV20-1
D gene: TRBD2
clone size: many
J gene: TRBJ2-3
CDR3 DNA: TGCAGTGCTAGAGCCCGGACTAGCGGGAGTATCACAGATACGCAGTATTTT
CDR3 protein: CSARARTSGSITDTQYF

V gene: TRBV5-1
D gene: TRBD2
clone size: many
J gene: TRBJ2-1
CDR3 DNA: TGCGCCACCCAGACTAGCGGGAGCGGGAATGAGCAGTTCTTC
CDR3 protein: CATQTSGSGNEQFF